The rows below give T cell receptor beta chains drawn from one sample of a study of regulatory T cells in long-lasting Graves disease. TCRdb redid the calling of the multiplex PCR reads with MiXCR, one entry per CDR3 protein. In the table there are 450,000 to 600,000 distinct CDR3 sequences, roughly 14% of which are singletons. These data were likewise used in another study, on T cells in Graves' hyperthyroidism and ophthalmopathy.

Sequencing was performed on peripheral blood mononuclear cells (PBMCs), taken at new diagnosis, from a patient treated with antithyroid drugs. These receptors were obtained from a man aged 25-40 years with Graves disease. CDR3s leave out the opening cysteine and the closing phenylalanine or tryptophan. D genes are given only for firm matches.

TRBV2	TRBD1	TRBJ1-2	ASRRGMENGYT
TRBV9	.	TRBJ2-1	ASSVDGASYEQF
TRBV5-1	TRBD1	TRBJ2-7	ASSLDPRTGRFYEQY
TRBV5-1	.	TRBJ1-3	ASSLVGARSGNTIY
TRBV12-3/TRBV12-4	.	TRBJ1-4	ASSLGVTGEKLF
TRBV2	TRBD2	TRBJ2-1	ASSENSGRSPYNEQF
TRBV28	.	TRBJ2-5	ASRLGGIQETQY
TRBV7-2	.	TRBJ2-7	ASSLLGKAYVEQY
TRBV12-3/TRBV12-4	.	TRBJ1-5	ASSLAQRDGNQPQH
TRBV20-1	.	TRBJ2-3	SARRDDTQY
TRBV7-9	.	TRBJ2-5	ASSLVRLDETQY
TRBV29-1	TRBD2	TRBJ2-7	REGGETYEQY
TRBV3-1	TRBD1	TRBJ2-7	ASSRLRGGQGKEQY
TRBV29-1	.	TRBJ1-2	SVSHRYGYT
TRBV10-3	.	TRBJ1-1	AISEGILNTEAF
TRBV5-1	.	TRBJ2-3	ASIPGTDTQY
TRBV28	.	TRBJ1-6	ASGKQGSYNSPLH
TRBV20-1	.	TRBJ1-1	SARMASTEAF
TRBV3-1	.	TRBJ2-1	ASSQADYISYNEQF
TRBV5-1	.	TRBJ1-5	ASSGTPDQPQH
TRBV14	.	TRBJ2-1	ASSQEVLHEQF
TRBV20-1	.	TRBJ1-1	SATAKGAPNTEAF
TRBV30	.	TRBJ1-1	AWSVWGASEAF
TRBV28	TRBD1	TRBJ1-2	ASRSRDSLYGYT
TRBV28	.	TRBJ2-7	ASSTGNSYEQY
TRBV15	.	TRBJ2-7	ATSRGRIAVSSYEQY
TRBV20-1	.	TRBJ2-7	SARPSTGVDEQY
TRBV28	TRBD1	TRBJ2-5	ASSLLEGAGETQY
TRBV18	.	TRBJ2-3	ASSPSQRGLADTQY
TRBV6-5	.	TRBJ2-7	ASSYSHRRNEQY
TRBV20-1	.	TRBJ1-1	SAPRQRRPEAF
TRBV15	.	TRBJ1-2	ATSREGYRDYGYT
TRBV5-5	TRBD2	TRBJ2-2	ASSFPGTSTGGELF
TRBV20-1	TRBD1	TRBJ2-7	SATYTRGQEQY
TRBV15	.	TRBJ2-7	ATSRIGQQSYEQY
TRBV20-1	TRBD1	TRBJ1-1	SAKGTGSLNTEAF
TRBV11-2	TRBD2	TRBJ2-1	ASSPYSGRVTYNEQF